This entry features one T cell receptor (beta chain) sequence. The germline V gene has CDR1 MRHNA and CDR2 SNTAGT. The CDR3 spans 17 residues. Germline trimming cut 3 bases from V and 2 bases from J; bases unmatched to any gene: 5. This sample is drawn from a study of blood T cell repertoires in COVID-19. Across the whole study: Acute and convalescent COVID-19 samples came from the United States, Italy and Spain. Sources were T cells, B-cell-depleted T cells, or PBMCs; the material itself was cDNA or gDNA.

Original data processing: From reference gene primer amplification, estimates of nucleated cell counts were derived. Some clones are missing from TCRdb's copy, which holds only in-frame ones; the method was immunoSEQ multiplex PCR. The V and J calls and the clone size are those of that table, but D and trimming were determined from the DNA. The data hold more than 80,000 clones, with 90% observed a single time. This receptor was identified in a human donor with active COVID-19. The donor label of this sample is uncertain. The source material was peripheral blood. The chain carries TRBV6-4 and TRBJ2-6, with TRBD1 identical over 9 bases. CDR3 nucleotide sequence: TGTGCCAGCAGTGATTCCGGGACAGGGACTGGGGCCAACGTCCTGACTTTC. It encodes CASSDSGTGTGANVLTF.